The 25 T cell receptor beta chains listed next were all sequenced from one sample in a study of blood T cell repertoires in COVID-19 (dated by TCRdb to the early 2020s). The library came from the immunoSEQ multiplex PCR assay. The table comes from immuneACCESS by way of TCRdb, which keeps in-frame sequences with V and J called. Part of the clones is missing from these tables; in studies checked, under half for an unresolved V gene and the rest for unknown reasons. A total of over 130,000 clones appear in this sample, around 82% of them only once. The top ten constitute around 8% of the sample. The sequenced sample was peripheral blood. Receptors originate from a human donor in a cohort sampled during active COVID-19.

Only one count was recorded for this clone. The chain combines TRBV6-5 with TRBJ2-1, with 14 bases aligning to TRBD2. The CDR3 is 16 residues long. In germline, CDR1 is MNHEY, CDR2 SVGAGI. J lost 7 bases, V lost 2 bases, and 4 bases had no gene match. CDR3 bases: TGTGCCAGCAGTTACCGGGGACTAGCGGGAGTAAATGAGCAGTTCTTC. Protein: CASSYRGLAGVNEQFF.

This clone was recorded a few times. The genes are TRBV5-1 and TRBJ1-2; 9 bases match TRBD1. With V trimmed by 0 bases and J by 5 bases, 5 bases remained unmatched. From germline, CDR1 is SGHRS and CDR2 YFSETQ. The CDR3 is 15 residues long. In DNA form, the CDR3 reads TGCGCCAGCAGCTTGGCTAGACAGGGGGATTATGGCTACACCTTC. Its translation: CASSLARQGDYGYTF.

There are many counts of this clone. The chain is built from TRBV7-9 and TRBJ1-4; D is perhaps TRBD1 (6 bases). This CDR3 region has 17 residues. Trimming removed 3 bases from V and 9 bases from J, with 23 bases in between. Germline V CDR1 and CDR2: SEHNR, FQNEAQ (reference sequence). The CDR3 bases are TGTGCCAGCAGCTTTGTACAAGTCGGGACACGGAAAAAAAAACTGTTTTTT. Its protein product is CASSFVQVGTRKKKLFF.

A few counts support this clone. This chain uses TRBV5-1 with TRBJ1-4, with D perhaps matching TRBD1 (6 bases). Germline CDR1 and CDR2: SGHRS and YFSETQ. The CDR3 covers 14 residues. V gave up 4 bases and J gave up 6 bases, with 13 bases separating them. As DNA, the CDR3 is TGCGCCAGCAGCCCCGGAGAGGGGGATGAAAAACTGTTTTTT. It codes for CASSPGEGDEKLFF.

V gene TRBV2 combines with J gene TRBJ2-7; 7 nucleotides align to TRBD1. This CDR3 is 15 amino acids long. CDR1 is SNHLY and CDR2 is FYNNEI in the germline V gene. With V trimmed by 7 bases and J by 6 bases, 15 bases remained unmatched. CDR3 residues: CASNSDRSNSVEQYF. The DNA of the CDR3 is TGTGCCAGCAACTCGGACAGGTCGAACTCGGTCGAGCAGTACTTC.

This clone was seen a single time. The chain carries TRBV7-6 and TRBJ1-1; maybe TRBD1 (5 bases). V was pared by 1 base and J by 3 bases, with 9 bases between. The CDR3 has 14 amino acids. Germline lookup yields CDR1 SGHVS and CDR2 FNYEAQ. This CDR3 reads CASSLDLGDTEAFF. DNA for the CDR3: TGTGCCAGCAGCTTAGACCTAGGGGACACTGAAGCTTTCTTT.

The genes are TRBV10-3 and TRBJ1-1, with unresolved D. V was trimmed by 3 bases and J by 4 bases, leaving 15 bases between them. The CDR3 runs to 15 residues. Germline V gives CDR1 ENHRY, CDR2 SYGVKD. CDR3: CAISDPGRETTEAFF. The CDR3 bases are TGTGCCATCAGTGATCCGGGTCGAGAGACCACTGAAGCTTTCTTT.

The genes are TRBV6-4 and TRBJ2-2; D remains unclear. This CDR3 contains 16 residues. Looked up from germline, CDR1 is MRHNA and CDR2 is SNTAGT. The V end was cut by 4 bases, the J end by 3 bases, with 15 bases between. The CDR3 spells CASSAVRGSDTGELFF. In DNA form, the CDR3 reads TGTGCCAGCAGTGCGGTGAGAGGATCGGACACCGGGGAGCTGTTTTTT.

V usage is TRBV27 and J usage is TRBJ1-3, with TRBD1 as a possible D gene (5 bases). Trimming took off 2 bases at V and 6 bases at J, with 17 bases between the two ends. The CDR3 spans 16 residues. The germline gives CDR1 MNHEY, CDR2 SMNVEV (reference sequence). The CDR3, as DNA: TGTGCCAGCAGTTTAAACGGGAGGGCCAGGGAAAACACCATATATTTT. Its protein product is CASSLNGRARENTIYF.

V gene TRBV7-6 combines with J gene TRBJ1-4; D is perhaps TRBD1 (6 bases). Germline V lookup: CDR1 SGHVS, CDR2 FNYEAQ. The CDR3 loop spans 14 amino acids. Between the trimmed V and J ends, which lost 5 bases and 4 bases, there was a span of 11 bases. This CDR3 reads CASSLGGVNEKLFF. CDR3 nucleotides: TGTGCCAGCAGCCTAGGGGGAGTTAATGAAAAACTGTTTTTT.

The rearrangement joins TRBV4-1 to TRBJ1-4, with D tentatively TRBD1 (6 bases). Germline V gene sequence: CDR1 MGHRA, CDR2 YSYEKL. The ends were cut back, 3 bases at V and 7 bases at J, with 9 bases in the middle. The CDR3 covers 13 residues. The CDR3 DNA follows: TGCGCCAGCAGCCAGGGACATTCTGAAAAACTGTTTTTT. It codes for CASSQGHSEKLFF.

In the case of this clone: This sample includes further DNA sequences coding for the same CDR3. The V and J genes are TRBV6-5 and TRBJ1-5; maybe TRBD1 (5 bases). The V gene's germline CDR1 is MNHEY and CDR2 SVGAGI. The CDR3 length is 13 residues. Trimming cost V 6 bases and J 1 base, with 7 bases left between them. CDR3 DNA sequence: TGTGCCAGCAGCTCAGGGAGCAATCAGCCCCAGCATTTT. Protein: CASSSGSNQPQHF.

This chain joins TRBV6-4 and TRBJ1-5, with 7 bases identical to TRBD1. CDR3 length: 15 residues. Germline V CDR1 and CDR2: MRHNA, SNTAGT. The junction had 7 bases not matched to a gene; V was cut back by 6 bases and J by 2 bases. The CDR3 region is CASSLTGTGNQPQHF. The CDR3 DNA is TGTGCCAGCAGCCTGACAGGGACTGGCAATCAGCCCCAGCATTTT.

In its sample, this clone was seen once. V and J are TRBV27 and TRBJ2-3; 11 nucleotides line up with TRBD2. J was trimmed by 2 bases and V by 7 bases; bases with no gene match: 14. CDR1 and CDR2 from the germline V gene are MNHEY and SMNVEV (reference sequence). The CDR3 is 18 residues long. The CDR3 DNA is TGTGCCAGCACCCCCAGGGTAGCGGGGGGGTTATTCACAGATACGCAGTATTTT. Its protein is CASTPRVAGGLFTDTQYF.

The chain links TRBV5-6 to TRBJ1-6; D might be TRBD1 (5 bases). CDR1 and CDR2 (germline): SGHDT, YYEEEE. Trimming took off 2 bases at V and 0 bases at J, with 12 bases between the two ends. The CDR3 has 17 amino acids. This CDR3 is CASSFGRGSSYNSPLHF. The CDR3 DNA follows: TGTGCCAGCAGCTTCGGCCGGGGGAGCTCCTATAATTCACCCCTCCACTTT. Full variable domain (outside the CDR3, taken from reference TRBV5-6 and TRBJ1-6): DAGVTQSPTHLIKTRGQQVTLRCSPKSGHDTVSWYQQALGQGPQFIFQYYEEEERQRGNFPDRFSGHQFPNYSSELNVNALLLGDSALYLCASSFGRGSSYNSPLHFGNGTRLTVT.

CDR3 amino acids: CASSLVAGLAGSTTDTQYF. The DNA of the CDR3 is TGTGCCAGCAGCTTGGTAGCCGGACTAGCGGGGAGTACCACAGATACGCAGTATTTT. The genes are TRBV5-6 and TRBJ2-3; 12 bases line up with TRBD2. CDR1 and CDR2 (germline): SGHDT, YYEEEE. CDR3 length: 19 amino acids. Trimming cost V 0 bases and J 2 bases; bases outside gene matches: 10.

The chain links TRBV7-6 to TRBJ1-1, with a weak D call TRBD1 (6 bases). V was cut by 5 bases and J by 5 bases, with 15 bases left in between. Germline loops: CDR1 SGHVS, CDR2 FNYEAQ. The CDR3 consists of 14 residues. DNA for the CDR3: TGTGCCAGCAGCCCGGGGGGGGCAGGTACTGAAGCTTTCTTT. It encodes CASSPGGAGTEAFF.

The V gene is TRBV27, the J gene TRBJ1-3; a possible D gene is TRBD1 (6 bases). Germline CDR1 and CDR2: MNHEY and SMNVEV (reference sequence). V dropped 2 bases and J dropped 1 base, with 12 bases sitting between them. The length of the CDR3 is 16 residues. The CDR3 region is CASSLRGGNSGNTIYF. CDR3 DNA sequence: TGTGCCAGCAGTTTAAGAGGGGGTAATTCTGGAAACACCATATATTTT.

V is TRBV19 and J is TRBJ1-4; the match to TRBD1 covers 9 bases. The CDR3 is made up of 16 amino acids. CDR1 and CDR2 from the germline V gene are LNHDA and SQIVND (reference sequence). V lost 1 base and J lost 4; bases outside the gene matches: 4. CDR3 amino acids: CASSIGGGQGNEKLFF. DNA for the CDR3: TGTGCCAGTAGTATAGGTGGGGGACAGGGTAATGAAAAACTGTTTTTT.

The chain carries TRBV3-1 (or the pseudogene TRBV3-2) and TRBJ1-5; D perhaps matches TRBD1 (5 bases). V lost 5 bases and J 5 bases, leaving 10 bases between the germline ends. The CDR3 is 13 residues long. The germline V gene has CDR1 LGHDT and CDR2 YNNKEL (reference sequence). CDR3 amino acids: CASSFTGDQPQHF. In DNA form, the CDR3 reads TGTGCCAGCAGCTTTACAGGAGATCAGCCCCAGCATTTT.

The rearrangement uses TRBV5-1 and TRBJ2-2; D possibly corresponds to TRBD1 (6 bases). The CDR3 is 15 amino acids. Trimming removed 9 bases from V and 0 bases from J, with 15 bases in between. CDR1 and CDR2 from the germline V gene are SGHRS and YFSETQ. The CDR3 is CATSQGTSNTGELFF. DNA for the CDR3: TGCGCCACGTCCCAGGGGACATCGAACACCGGGGAGCTGTTTTTT.

CDR3 residues: CASSKGGEGDYQETQYF. The CDR3 DNA sequence: TGTGCCAGCAGCAAAGGGGGGGAGGGTGATTACCAAGAGACCCAGTACTTC. The J gene is TRBJ2-5, the V gene TRBV21-1; the table calls TRBD2, which could not be checked here. TRBV21-1 counts as a pseudogene. This CDR3 is built from 17 residues.

The chain uses TRBV6-1 and TRBJ2-7, with TRBD1 as a possible D gene (5 bases). This CDR3 spans 15 amino acids. Germline V gene lookup returns CDR1 MNHNS and CDR2 SASEGT. V was pared by 3 bases and J by 2 bases, with 14 bases between. The CDR3, as DNA: TGTGCCAGCAGTGAGTGGCCTAGGACACCCTACGAGCAGTACTTC. Its protein is CASSEWPRTPYEQYF.

This clone has a single count. This CDR3 reads CASSHRQGGYEQYF. The CDR3 region has the DNA TGCGCCAGCAGCCACCGACAGGGGGGGTACGAGCAGTACTTC. The chain links TRBV4-1 to TRBJ2-7, with 9 positions matching TRBD1. V was clipped by 3 bases and J by 4 bases; unmatched bases: 4. The V gene's germline CDR1 is MGHRA and CDR2 YSYEKL. The CDR3 is 14 amino acids.

This chain uses TRBV7-2 with TRBJ2-1, with 7 bases aligning to TRBD1. The ends lost 1 base at V and 7 bases at J; junction bases unmatched: 7. Germline CDR1 is SGHTA and CDR2 is FQGNSA. The CDR3 consists of 15 residues. In nucleotides, the CDR3 is TGTGCCAGCAGCTTAGATAGGGGGCAGTTGAATGAGCAGTTCTTC. This encodes CASSLDRGQLNEQFF.